The entry that follows covers one T cell receptor beta chain sequence. This clonotype was detected many times. Its antigen remains undetermined. One base away there is no much larger clone; base qualities are not given. At the junction V is shortened by 6 bases and J by 4 bases, with 18 bases in between. The cysteine opens and the phenylalanine closes a CDR3 of 16 amino acids. Only CDR3 DNA is held: 48 bases, read in frame from base 1. These data originate in a study of response to subunit inactivated influenza vaccine (dated by TCRdb to 2017 to 2018). For the wider study: Deep quantitative profiling of the T cell receptor repertoire was used in the study to follow responses to a trivalent subunit inactivated influenza vaccine. The research as a whole found: It was suggested by the authors that each seasonal influenza vaccination may recruit only a limited number of new T cells.

Preparation of the library involved RT-PCR. TCRdb shows the sequencer as Illumina HiSeq 2500. TCRdb's own reprocessing of the public reads used fastp at Q25 and MiXCR and kept productive beta chains. When rows share a CDR3 protein, they turn into one entry using the most common DNA and genes. This sample gives 250,000 to 350,000 distinct CDR3 sequences in total; roughly 22% of them show up just once. The ten largest clones capture 10% of the sample. The sequence joins TRBV12-3 or TRBV12-4 to TRBJ2-2; 6 matching bases give a weak D call of TRBD2. This TCR came from a man aged 50 to 69 who received an inactivated influenza vaccine. Donor details come from another sample of the same person, matched by shared clones. Sequenced here: PBMCs from blood, sampled about 20 months after vaccination. The CDR3 is CASRPDWRDTTGELFF. The DNA reads TGTGCCAGCAGACCCGACTGGCGGGATACCACCGGGGAGCTGTTTTTT.